This entry concerns a single T cell receptor (beta chain). Its specificity is unknown. Genomic DNA per cell subset filled all wells of several immunoSEQ plates. In the study's own analysis: ImmunoSEQ sequences covered only the junction and lacked quality scores; filtering therefore differed. Using immunoSEQ multiplex PCR, the repertoire was profiled, and TCRdb retains in-frame clones only, with some absent. V, J and clone size reflect that table, while D and trimming were determined from the DNA. The table includes some 2.1 million clones, around 96% detected once. This record belongs to a study of shared clonotypes between healthy human individuals. Broader study findings: The study found 4.5% to 5% of naive CD4 clonotypes shared across four donors.

As defined, naive CD8 cells were CD45RO-negative and positively selected for CCR7, with terminally differentiated effector memory CD45RA+ cells excluded. Germline V gives CDR1 KGHSH, CDR2 LQKENI. The CDR3 is 15 residues long. Trimming left V 3 bases short and J 7 bases short, with 15 bases between. The clonotype comes from a man aged 18 to 35 in good health. What was sequenced was naive CD8+ T cells sorted from blood. The rearrangement uses TRBV18 and TRBJ1-4, with a tentative D call TRBD1 (5 bases). This CDR3 reads CASSPSQGAAEKLFF. The CDR3 DNA sequence: TGTGCCAGCTCACCTTCTCAGGGCGCGGCTGAAAAACTGTTTTTT.